These T cell receptor beta chains were read from a single sample in a study of cytomegalovirus exposure and HLA in healthy donors. TCRdb keeps only in-frame clones here, not all; method: immunoSEQ multiplex PCR. The repertoire includes about 160,000 clones, around nine tenths of them detected once, and approximately 0.85% sits in the top ten. Sequenced input: PBMCs. The receptors derive from a woman aged 25 to 39 in good health and CMV-seronegative. Both conserved end residues are part of each CDR3. D genes are given only for firm matches. Clone size appears in some rows only: once, few, many, or a class for an expanded clone.

D gene,V gene,clone size,J gene,CDR3 protein
TRBD2,TRBV15,NA,TRBJ2-1,CATSTRLRGGSSYNEQFF
NA,TRBV20-1,NA,TRBJ2-1,CSAMREGPQFF
NA,TRBV10-2,few,TRBJ1-5,CASSSLGGQPQHF
TRBD2,TRBV30,NA,TRBJ2-3,CAWVAGGGDTQYF
TRBD1,TRBV27,NA,TRBJ2-5,CASSLLSGGTQYF
TRBD1,TRBV7-2,NA,TRBJ1-2,CASSPQGAPNYGYTF
NA,TRBV7-9,few,TRBJ2-7,CASSGGPRNYEQYF
NA,TRBV30,once,TRBJ1-6,CAWSGGFDSPLHF
TRBD1,TRBV19,NA,TRBJ2-2,CASKRDRGPGELFF
TRBD1,TRBV5-4,NA,TRBJ1-2,CASSLGQGLYGYTF
NA,TRBV28,NA,TRBJ1-2,CASSDPGGYTF
NA,TRBV6-5,NA,TRBJ2-6,CASSYGGSGANVLTF
TRBD2,TRBV9,NA,TRBJ2-1,CASSPTSGIYNEQFF
TRBD1,TRBV5-1,NA,TRBJ2-7,CASSLGQGWGSEQYF
TRBD1,TRBV2,NA,TRBJ1-5,CASSRQGASNQPQHF
NA,TRBV7-9,NA,TRBJ1-2,CASSSPGTFTGYTF
NA,TRBV4-3,few,TRBJ1-1,CASSQAVNTEAFF
NA,TRBV4-1,NA,TRBJ1-1,CASSHGQITVNTEAFF
TRBD2,TRBV4-2,NA,TRBJ2-7,CASSQDGSGRAGEQYF
TRBD2,TRBV5-1,NA,TRBJ2-3,CASSLGTSADTQYF
TRBD2,TRBV14,once,TRBJ2-1,CASRLAGAYNEQFF
NA,TRBV5-6,once,TRBJ2-1,CASSPEAGGALNEQFF
NA,TRBV10-3,NA,TRBJ2-7,CAIRRTEYEQYF
NA,TRBV13,NA,NA,CASNVGRATHEQYF
TRBD1,TRBV12-5,NA,TRBJ1-5,CASGLQTGTGVEGQPQHF
NA,TRBV29-1,NA,TRBJ2-3,CSVGSTTTDTQYF
TRBD1,TRBV6-5,NA,TRBJ1-5,CASSYGTGVNQPQHF
NA,TRBV5-1,NA,TRBJ2-5,CASSLNQRVLKTQYF
NA,TRBV4-1,NA,TRBJ2-1,CASSHGLGFSYNEQFF
TRBD2,TRBV11-2,NA,TRBJ2-7,CASSLASGPYEQYF
TRBD2,TRBV28,NA,TRBJ2-6,CASSGSGVPGANVLTF
TRBD1,TRBV9,NA,TRBJ1-2,CASRRTGGAYGYTF
NA,TRBV7-3,NA,TRBJ1-5,CASSLNGYSNQPQHF
TRBD2,TRBV11-2,once,TRBJ2-5,CASSLGPAGGQETQYF
TRBD2,TRBV7-6,NA,TRBJ2-1,CASSFRLAGGEQFF
TRBD2,TRBV11-2,NA,TRBJ2-3,CASSPPNSGVGDTQYF
TRBD2,TRBV6-1,NA,TRBJ2-5,CASSESPRLGTTQETQYF
TRBD1,TRBV6-1,few,TRBJ2-7,CASTRQGLDEQYF
NA,TRBV5-1,NA,TRBJ2-7,CASSLIGGTYEQYF
TRBD2,TRBV28,NA,TRBJ2-3,CASSLVAGTSGISDTQYF
TRBD1,TRBV19,NA,TRBJ2-7,CASSPGTANVFQQYF
NA,TRBV10-3,NA,TRBJ1-5,CAISRPGFDQPQHF
TRBD2,TRBV9,NA,TRBJ2-1,CASSEGLAGGYNEQFF
NA,TRBV27,once,TRBJ2-1,CASSVRGGTGRNEQFF
NA,TRBV11-2,NA,TRBJ2-1,CASSFRISYNEQFF